A selection of T cell receptor beta chains follows, all from one sample in a study of T cells after posttransplantation cyclophosphamide. The protocol was immunoSEQ multiplex PCR, while the TCRdb copy is restricted to in-frame clones and leaves out a portion. The sample has about 37,000 clones, none seen only once. The sequenced sample was PBMCs. The source of these receptors is a man between 25 and 39 years old in good health and a related stem cell transplant donor. Each CDR3 is given with its conserved first and last residue. A D gene is named only where the DNA matches it firmly. Size tells how often a clone was seen, or its class if it is expanded.

d_call	j_call	v_call	clone_size	cdr3_nt	cdr3_aa
.	TRBJ1-5	TRBV28	few	TGTGCCAGCAGTTTTGGAGGGTTCCATAGCAATCAGCCCCAGCATTTT	CASSFGGFHSNQPQHF
.	TRBJ1-1	TRBV6-5	many	TGTGCCAGCAGTCCAGGCAGCCTTGAAGCTTTCTTT	CASSPGSLEAFF
.	TRBJ2-7	TRBV7-7	many	TGTGCCAGCAGCTTACTAGTGGGGCGGGACACCCTCTACGAGCAGTACTTC	CASSLLVGRDTLYEQYF
TRBD1	TRBJ2-1	TRBV12-3/TRBV12-4	many	TGTGCCAGCAGCCCTCAGGGGGCACTCACCAATGAGCAGTTCTTC	CASSPQGALTNEQFF
.	TRBJ2-2	TRBV5-1	few	TGCGCCAGCAGCCCAGGGCTAGGCACCGGGGAGCTGTTTTTT	CASSPGLGTGELFF
TRBD1	TRBJ1-5	TRBV19	many	TGTGCCAGTAAAGGACAGGGGGCGCGAGGGGGTGGCAATCAGCCCCAGCATTTT	CASKGQGARGGGNQPQHF
TRBD1	TRBJ1-5	TRBV12-3/TRBV12-4	many	TGTGCCAGCAGCTCCGGGACAGGGAGACAGCCCCAGCATTTT	CASSSGTGRQPQHF
TRBD2	TRBJ2-5	TRBV4-1	many	TGCGCCAGCAGCCAAGAGGCCCTAGCGGGGGGGCCCCTCGGGGAGACCCAGTACTTC	CASSQEALAGGPLGETQYF
.	TRBJ1-2	TRBV4-3	many	TGCGCCAGCAGCCAAGACGGGTCCTATGGCTACACCTTC	CASSQDGSYGYTF
.	TRBJ2-7	TRBV19	many	TGTGCCAGTAGTATTGAGGCAGGGTTGGGCGAGCAGTACTTC	CASSIEAGLGEQYF
TRBD1	TRBJ1-1	TRBV28	many	TGTGCCAGCGGGAGTCCGGGACAGGCGATTAAGAACACTGAAGCTTTCTTT	CASGSPGQAIKNTEAFF
.	TRBJ2-2	TRBV15	many	TGTGCCACCAGCAGAGACCCCAACTGGGGGGAGCTGTTTTTT	CATSRDPNWGELFF
TRBD2	TRBJ2-1	TRBV6-1	many	TGTGCCAGCAGTGAAGGAGCGGGAGAATACAATGAGCAGTTCTTC	CASSEGAGEYNEQFF
TRBD2	TRBJ2-2	TRBV5-6	many	TGTGCCAGCAGCTGGGGACTAGCGGGGGACACCGGGGAGCTGTTTTTT	CASSWGLAGDTGELFF
TRBD2	TRBJ2-1	TRBV5-1	many	TGCGCCAGCAGCCAGAGCGGGGGGGCTAGCAATGAGCAGTTCTTC	CASSQSGGASNEQFF
TRBD1	TRBJ1-4	TRBV12-3/TRBV12-4	many	TGTGCCAGCAGTTTAACCCTTCAGGGGGCCGGTGAAAAACTGTTTTTT	CASSLTLQGAGEKLFF
.	TRBJ1-2	TRBV4-2	many	TGTGCCAGCAGCCCTTGGGGGCAGGGGCAGGGTAACTATGGCTACACCTTC	CASSPWGQGQGNYGYTF
TRBD1	TRBJ1-2	TRBV7-2	many	TGTGCCAGCAGCTTAGTCGAGGGGGCTGGCTACACCTTC	CASSLVEGAGYTF
TRBD2	TRBJ2-1	TRBV4-3	many	TGCGCCAGCAGCCAAGATAGTGGAGCGGGGGGCTACAATGAGCAGTTCTTC	CASSQDSGAGGYNEQFF
.	TRBJ2-2	TRBV9	many	TGTGCCAGCAGCGTAGGGCAGGGCGGGGAGCTGTTTTTT	CASSVGQGGELFF
TRBD1	TRBJ1-2	TRBV7-9	many	TGTGCCAGCAGCCCACAGGGGGCCTATGGCTACACCTTC	CASSPQGAYGYTF
.	TRBJ1-4	TRBV25-1	many	TGTGCCAGCAGTGAAGTATCGGGGGAGGCTAATGAAAAACTGTTTTTT	CASSEVSGEANEKLFF
TRBD1	TRBJ1-1	TRBV2	many	TGTGCCAGCAGGGGACAGGGGGCGCGGGGCACTGAAGCTTTCTTT	CASRGQGARGTEAFF
.	TRBJ2-7	TRBV9	many	TGTGCCAGCAGCGTAGCTACAGGGACCTCCTACGAGCAGTACTTC	CASSVATGTSYEQYF